This T cell receptor beta chain was retrieved from a study of T cells after yellow fever vaccination. Overall study: With SMART-Seq v4 Ultra Low Input, the fractions containing low cell numbers were prepared. Study-level results: Contamination of FACS-sorted repertoires by abundant clonotypes from the bulk population could occur. The booster saw the reappearance of most primary-vaccination clones (roughly 97% CD4, about 85% CD8). The CD4 and CD8 compartments had a small share of their clonotypes in common.

This CDR3 is 16 amino acids long. Trimming took off 5 bases at V and 4 bases at J, with 20 bases between the two ends. Per germline, CDR1 LGHNA and CDR2 YSLEER. Only a few counts were recorded for this clonotype. Its target is not known. MiXCR was run by TCRdb on the 5' RACE reads, yielding one entry per CDR3 protein. The sample has hundreds of thousands of distinct CDR3 sequences; 15% to 20% are singletons. The input for sequencing was PBMCs, taken 15 days after the yellow fever booster vaccination. This receptor was obtained from a man aged 25-40 years who received the YFV17D yellow fever vaccine. The chain links TRBV4-3 to TRBJ1-1; D remains unclear. The CDR3 reads CASSSHPTSVGTEAFF. CDR3 sequence (DNA): TGCGCCAGCAGCTCACACCCTACATCGGTCGGCACTGAAGCTTTCTTT.